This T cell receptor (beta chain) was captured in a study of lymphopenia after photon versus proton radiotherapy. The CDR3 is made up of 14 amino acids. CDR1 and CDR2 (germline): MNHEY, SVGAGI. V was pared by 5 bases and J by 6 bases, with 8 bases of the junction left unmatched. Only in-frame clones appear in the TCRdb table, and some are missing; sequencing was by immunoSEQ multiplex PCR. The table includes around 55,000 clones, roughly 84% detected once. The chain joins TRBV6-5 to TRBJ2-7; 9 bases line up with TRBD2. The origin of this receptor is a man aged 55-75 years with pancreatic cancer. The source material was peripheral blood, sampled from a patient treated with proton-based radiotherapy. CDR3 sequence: CASSPSAGGTEQYF. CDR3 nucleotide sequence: TGTGCCAGCAGTCCATCCGCGGGGGGGACCGAGCAGTACTTC.